These T cell receptor beta chains were read from a single sample in a study of blood T cell repertoires in COVID-19. Profiled with immunoSEQ multiplex PCR; TCRdb holds only in-frame clones, not every one. The top ten hold over 4% of the sample, which has some 260,000 clones, roughly four fifths seen once. The sequencing input was PBMCs or T cells enriched from blood (not recorded which). The receptors derive from a man aged 25-45 years with acute COVID-19. CDR3s include the opening cysteine and the closing phenylalanine or tryptophan. The D gene is left open where the match is weak. Clone size is given for some rows only: seen once, a few or many times, or a class if the clone is expanded.

TRBV10-1	TRBJ2-3	TRBD2	-	CASSESGLAGVTDTQYF	TGCGCCAGCAGTGAGTCGGGACTAGCGGGGGTCACAGATACGCAGTATTTT
TRBV5-1	TRBJ2-1	TRBD2	-	CASALAGVISGNEQFF	TGTGCCAGCGCCCTAGCGGGAGTCATCTCGGGCAATGAGCAGTTCTTC
TRBV5-1	TRBJ1-2	-	-	CASSLDQGRGGYTF	TGCGCCAGCAGCTTGGACCAGGGGCGAGGTGGCTACACCTTC
TRBV29-1	TRBJ1-2	TRBD1	-	CSVATGGALDGYTF	TGCAGCGTTGCCACAGGGGGCGCATTGGATGGCTACACCTTC
TRBV18	TRBJ1-3	TRBD1	-	CASSPPRTGGSGNTIYF	TGTGCCAGCTCACCTCCGAGGACAGGGGGTTCTGGAAACACCATATATTTT
TRBV28	TRBJ1-2	-	-	CASTLGPANYGYTF	TGTGCCAGCACCTTGGGGCCAGCTAACTATGGCTACACCTTC
TRBV9	TRBJ2-1	TRBD2	-	CASSVGLAGANEQFF	TGTGCCAGCAGCGTTGGACTAGCGGGAGCCAATGAGCAGTTCTTC
TRBV7-9	TRBJ2-3	TRBD2	-	CASSPSGSSTDTQYF	TGTGCCAGCAGCCCTAGCGGCTCTAGCACAGATACGCAGTATTTT
TRBV5-1	TRBJ2-2	-	-	CASSLSLGELFF	TGCGCCAGCAGCTTGAGTCTAGGGGAGCTGTTTTTT
TRBV19	TRBJ1-1	TRBD1	-	CASTKGTGGWFSTEAFF	TGTGCCAGTACTAAGGGGACAGGGGGCTGGTTTAGCACTGAAGCTTTCTTT
TRBV7-9	TRBJ1-1	-	-	CASSPRSGDEAFF	TGTGCCAGCAGCCCCCGATCGGGGGATGAAGCTTTCTTT
TRBV11-2	TRBJ1-6	-	-	CASSLATAPNSPLHF	TGTGCCAGCAGCTTAGCGACAGCCCCAAATTCACCCCTCCACTTT
TRBV28	TRBJ1-1	TRBD1	-	CASSPPGQGTWNTEAFF	TGTGCCAGCAGTCCGCCGGGACAGGGGACGTGGAACACTGAAGCTTTCTTT
TRBV28	TRBJ2-2	-	-	CASSIGEESGELFF	TGTGCCAGCAGCATTGGTGAGGAGTCCGGGGAGCTGTTTTTT
TRBV19	TRBJ2-1	TRBD2	-	CASNPAQTGTKYNEQFF	TGTGCCAGTAACCCAGCCCAAACTGGGACTAAGTACAATGAGCAGTTCTTC
TRBV4-3	TRBJ2-5	TRBD1	-	CASSQDAPSGRGRGETQYF	TGCGCCAGCAGCCAAGATGCCCCCTCAGGCAGGGGGCGCGGGGAGACCCAGTACTTC
TRBV7-2	TRBJ2-2	-	few	CASSSPGVTGTGELFF	TGTGCCAGCAGCTCGCCGGGAGTTACTGGCACCGGGGAGCTGTTTTTT
TRBV3-1/TRBV3-2	TRBJ1-5	TRBD1	-	CASSPDRGLKPQHF	TGTGCCAGCAGCCCGGACAGGGGTTTAAAGCCCCAGCATTTT
TRBV10-2	TRBJ2-5	-	-	CASSQLAGKETQYF	TGCGCCAGCAGTCAACTGGCAGGGAAAGAGACCCAGTACTTC
TRBV18	TRBJ1-2	-	once	CASSPTPAAGGYTF	TGTGCCAGCTCACCCACTCCGGCGGCGGGGGGCTACACCTTC
TRBV3-1/TRBV3-2	TRBJ2-2	-	-	CASSITKNTGELFF	TGTGCCAGCAGTATTACTAAGAACACCGGGGAGCTGTTTTTT
TRBV24-1	TRBJ2-1	TRBD1	-	CATSDSKTGYNEQFF	TGTGCCACCAGTGATTCCAAGACAGGGTACAATGAGCAGTTCTTC
TRBV19	TRBJ1-1	TRBD1	-	CASSHRGPNTEAFF	TGTGCCAGTAGTCACAGGGGACCGAACACTGAAGCTTTCTTT
TRBV18	TRBJ2-5	-	-	CASSPGAYQETQYF	TGTGCCAGCTCACCTGGAGCTTATCAAGAGACCCAGTACTTC
TRBV29-1	TRBJ2-1	-	-	CSVEGGGSSSYNEQFF	TGCAGCGTTGAAGGGGGGGGCTCTAGCTCCTACAATGAGCAGTTCTTC
TRBV6-2/TRBV6-3	TRBJ2-1	-	few	CASSPDWEMYNEQFF	TGTGCCAGCAGCCCTGACTGGGAGATGTACAATGAGCAGTTCTTC
TRBV6-5	TRBJ2-3	-	-	CASIHAGGRADTQYF	TGTGCCAGCATCCACGCCGGAGGGAGAGCTGATACGCAGTATTTT